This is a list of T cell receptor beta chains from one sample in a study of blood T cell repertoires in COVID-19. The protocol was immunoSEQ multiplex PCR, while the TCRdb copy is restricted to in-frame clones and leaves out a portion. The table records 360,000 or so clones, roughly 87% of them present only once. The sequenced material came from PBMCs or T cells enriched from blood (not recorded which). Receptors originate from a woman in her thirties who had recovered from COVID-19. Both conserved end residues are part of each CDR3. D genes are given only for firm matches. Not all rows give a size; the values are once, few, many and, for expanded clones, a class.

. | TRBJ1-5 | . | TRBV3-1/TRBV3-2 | TGTGCCAGCAGCCAAGACCATAGCAATCAGCCCCAGCATTTT | CASSQDHSNQPQHF
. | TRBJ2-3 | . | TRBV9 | TGTGCCAGCAGCGTAGGGGCTATGTGGGCAGATACGCAGTATTTT | CASSVGAMWADTQYF
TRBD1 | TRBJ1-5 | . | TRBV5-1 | TGCGCCAGCAGCACGACAGGGGAAAGTTTTCAGCCCCAGCATTTT | CASSTTGESFQPQHF
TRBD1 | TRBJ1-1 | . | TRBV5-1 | TGCGCCAGCAGCTCCATCCCGGGACAGGGTTTTGGAAACACTGAAGCTTTCTTT | CASSSIPGQGFGNTEAFF
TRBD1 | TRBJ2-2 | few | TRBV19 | TGTGCCAGTAGCGGGACAGGGGGTATCGGGGAGCTGTTTTTT | CASSGTGGIGELFF
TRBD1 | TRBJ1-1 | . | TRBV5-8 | TGTGCCAGCAGCTTGATACAGGGGGCGAAAGATATGAACACTGAAGCTTTCTTT | CASSLIQGAKDMNTEAFF
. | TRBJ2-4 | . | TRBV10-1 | TGCGCCAGCAGTGCAGGGTCAGCCAAAAACATTCAGTACTTC | CASSAGSAKNIQYF
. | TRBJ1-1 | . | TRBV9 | TGTGCCAGCAGCGCCGGGTCCATGAACACTGAAGCTTTCTTT | CASSAGSMNTEAFF
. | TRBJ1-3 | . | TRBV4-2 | TGTGCCAGCAGCCCGGAAGACAGCTACTACCAGGGTGGAAACACCATATATTTT | CASSPEDSYYQGGNTIYF
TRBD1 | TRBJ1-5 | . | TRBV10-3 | TGTGCCATCAGTAGGGGACAGGGGGATCAGCCCCAGCATTTT | CAISRGQGDQPQHF
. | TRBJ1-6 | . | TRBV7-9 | TGTGCCAGCAGCTTCACAGATAATTCACCCCTCCACTTT | CASSFTDNSPLHF
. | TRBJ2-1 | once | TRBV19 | TGTGCCAGTAGAGAGACAGACTCCTACAATGAGCAGTTCTTC | CASRETDSYNEQFF
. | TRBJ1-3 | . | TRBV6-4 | TGTGCCAGCCGCCGGTACAGAAGAAACACCATATATTTT | CASRRYRRNTIYF
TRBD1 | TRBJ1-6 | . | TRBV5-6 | TGTGCCAGCAGCTTGGGGACAGGGGAAAGTTCACCCCTCCACTTT | CASSLGTGESSPLHF
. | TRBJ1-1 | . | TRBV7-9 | TGTGCCAGCAGCTCCACCAGCGTTGATATTGAAGCTTTCTTT | CASSSTSVDIEAFF
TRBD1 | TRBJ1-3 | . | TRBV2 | TGTGCCAGCAGTGGGGGACAGGGTTTAGGGGGAAACACCATATATTTT | CASSGGQGLGGNTIYF
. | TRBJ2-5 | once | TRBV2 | TGTGCCAGCCTAGTATCAGAGACCCAGTACTTC | CASLVSETQYF
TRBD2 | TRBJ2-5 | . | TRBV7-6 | TGTGCCAGCAGCTTAGATCGACCGCGGGGGGTACAAGAGACCCAGTACTTC | CASSLDRPRGVQETQYF